Listed here are 21 T cell receptor beta chains from one sample, sequenced in a study of regulatory T cells in long-lasting Graves disease (dated by TCRdb to the early 2020s). The intended sense of this specimen's time point label: newly diagnosed GD, antithyroid drugs for less than 3 months. For both TCR sequencing and RNA sequencing, RNA was extracted from PBMCs in TRIzol. Library preparation used multiplex PCR. The listed sequencing device is Illumina HiSeq 4000. TCR beta libraries were built with iRepertoire HTBI primers and Arm-PCR amplification of CDR3 regions. TCRdb trimmed the raw reads at Q25, called clones with MiXCR and kept productive beta chains. Rows with one shared CDR3 protein collapse into an entry with the most common genes and DNA. The sample table shows about 440,000 distinct CDR3 sequences, and roughly 15% are seen once. The top ten clones comprise about 23% of the sample. This same sample was also part of a study on T cells in Graves' hyperthyroidism and ophthalmopathy.

Sequences were derived from peripheral blood mononuclear cells (PBMCs), sampled at new diagnosis, from a patient treated with antithyroid drugs. These receptors were obtained from a woman aged 18-29 years with Graves disease. Donor details come from another sample of the same person, matched by shared clones.

This clonotype has ten or more counts. The V and J genes are TRBV20-1 and TRBJ2-5; TRBD2 agrees at 8 bases. The CDR3 covers 13 residues. Germline-derived CDR1 and CDR2 are DFQATT and SNEGSKA (reference sequence). The junction had 5 bases not matched to a gene; V was cut back by 3 bases and J by 5 bases. The CDR3 is CSASSGGRETQYF. In DNA form, the CDR3 reads TGCAGTGCTAGTTCGGGCGGGAGGGAGACCCAGTACTTC.

The table lists this clonotype with many counts. The CDR3: CASSLETSGNNEQFF. CDR3 nucleotides: TGTGCCAGCAGTTTGGAGACTAGCGGGAACAATGAGCAGTTCTTC. The gene calls are TRBV27 and TRBJ2-1, with TRBD2 matching over 11 bases. The ends lost 3 bases at V and 5 bases at J; junction bases unmatched: 3. Germline CDR1 is MNHEY and CDR2 is SMNVEV (reference sequence). The CDR3 loop spans 15 amino acids.

The chain joins TRBV6-1 to TRBJ1-2; TRBD1 matches 9 bases. V shed 6 bases and J 8 bases; nucleotides not matched to a gene: 4. This CDR3 is 12 amino acids long. CDR1 MNHNS and CDR2 SASEGT come from the germline V gene. The CDR3 spells CASSGTGKGYTF. CDR3 nucleotides: TGTGCCAGCAGCGGGACAGGGAAGGGCTACACCTTC.

Remarks on this clonotype: One base away lies a much larger clone, so this may be a sequencing read error. The chain carries TRBV27 and TRBJ2-7; 12 positions match TRBD2. V trimming: 4 bases; J trimming: 7 bases; junction bases outside the gene matches: 20. From germline, CDR1 is MNHEY and CDR2 SMNVEV (reference sequence). The CDR3 covers 19 residues. Here the CDR3 DNA reads TGTGCCAGCAGTTACCCCGGGACTAGCGGGTTAAGATCCTACAATGAGCAGTACTTC. This encodes CASSYPGTSGLRSYNEQYF.

This clonotype was recorded at least ten times. This rearrangement joins TRBV5-5 to TRBJ2-3, with D perhaps matching TRBD2 (5 bases). Trimming stripped 0 bases from V and 6 bases from J, with 8 bases between. The CDR3 has 13 amino acids. The V gene's germline CDR1 is SGHKS and CDR2 YYEKEE (reference sequence). The CDR3 loop is CASSLDLADTQYF. Written as DNA, the CDR3 is TGTGCCAGCAGCTTGGACCTAGCTGATACGCAGTATTTT.

This clonotype was seen at least ten times. The rearrangement links TRBV3-1 to TRBJ2-2, with no clear D. Per the germline V gene, CDR1 is LGHDT and CDR2 is YNNKEL (reference sequence). The CDR3 contains 14 residues. The V gene lost 4 bases and the J gene lost 1 base, with 7 bases spanning the gap. The CDR3 sequence is CASSRVENTGELFF. The CDR3 DNA follows: TGTGCCAGCAGCCGGGTCGAGAACACCGGGGAGCTGTTTTTT.

The V and J genes are TRBV18 and TRBJ2-7; D is perhaps TRBD2 (6 bases). The CDR3 totals 14 residues. Germline V lookup: CDR1 KGHSH, CDR2 LQKENI. Trimming took 6 bases from V and 2 from J, leaving 14 bases between them. CDR3 in amino acids: CASSPVSGAYEQYF. The CDR3 DNA sequence: TGTGCCAGCTCCCCGGTTAGCGGAGCCTACGAGCAGTACTTC.

The V call is TRBV5-1, the J call TRBJ2-1; D may be TRBD1 (5 bases). The germline V and J ends were trimmed by 3 bases and 4 bases, with 17 bases remaining between them. This CDR3 spans 16 amino acids. CDR1 is SGHRS and CDR2 is YFSETQ in the germline V gene. The CDR3 loop reads CASSSSGSPGYNEQFF. In nucleotides, the CDR3 is TGCGCCAGCAGCTCATCAGGGTCGCCCGGTTACAATGAGCAGTTCTTC.

This rearrangement joins TRBV25-1 to TRBJ1-6; D remains ambiguous. Trimming pared 4 bases from V and 6 bases from J, leaving 13 bases between. CDR3 length equals 15 residues. From germline, CDR1 is MGHDK and CDR2 SYGVNS. The CDR3 reads CASSVLTVGNSPLHF. In DNA form, the CDR3 reads TGTGCCAGCAGTGTTCTGACCGTGGGTAATTCACCCCTCCACTTT.

This clonotype has ten or more counts. V and J are TRBV3-1 and TRBJ1-2; TRBD1 aligns across 8 bases. V shed 3 bases, J shed 8 bases, and the junction held 8 bases outside the gene matches. This CDR3 comprises 14 residues. Germline V gives CDR1 LGHDT, CDR2 YNNKEL (reference sequence). The CDR3 is CASSQPDRGWGYTF. The CDR3 DNA reads TGTGCCAGCAGCCAGCCTGACAGGGGCTGGGGCTACACCTTC.

About this clonotype: With a much larger clone just one base away, this may be a read error. The J gene is TRBJ2-7, the V gene TRBV20-1; a weak D match, TRBD2 (5 bases). Germline lookup yields CDR1 DFQATT and CDR2 SNEGSKA (reference sequence). This CDR3 region has 12 residues. CDR3 residues: CSARRVTYEQCF. In DNA form, the CDR3 reads TGCAGTGCTAGGAGGGTGACCTACGAGCAGTGCTTC.

This clonotype came up many times. The chain employs TRBV20-1 and TRBJ1-1; tentatively, D is TRBD1 (6 bases). The CDR3 has 14 amino acids. Trimming left V 6 bases short and J 4 bases short, with 18 bases between. Germline lookup yields CDR1 DFQATT and CDR2 SNEGSKA (reference sequence). The CDR3 loop reads CSAKKQGGGTEAFF. The CDR3 DNA reads TGCAGTGCAAAGAAACAGGGAGGGGGCACTGAAGCTTTCTTT.

This clonotype was recorded at least ten times. This chain links TRBV5-4 with TRBJ2-1, with D hard to call. Trimming stripped 0 bases from V and 4 bases from J, with 11 bases between. Germline V gene sequence: CDR1 SGHNT, CDR2 YYREEE (reference sequence). CDR3 length equals 15 residues. In nucleotides, the CDR3 is TGTGCCAGCAGCTTGGGGACGGTAGGTTACAATGAGCAGTTCTTC. It is translated as CASSLGTVGYNEQFF.

This chain links TRBV9 with TRBJ2-3; 7 bases match TRBD2. The CDR3 covers 19 residues. V dropped 0 bases and J dropped 2; count of bases not matched to a gene: 15. The V gene's germline CDR1 is SGDLS and CDR2 YYNGEE. In DNA, the CDR3 is TGTGCCAGCAGCGTAGGCCTCTCTAGCGGACAAGTCAACACAGATACGCAGTATTTT. Translating gives CASSVGLSSGQVNTDTQYF.

This clonotype has at least ten counts. The rearrangement links TRBV15 to TRBJ2-5; tentative D call: TRBD1 (6 bases). Germline V gives CDR1 LNHNV, CDR2 YYDKDF (reference sequence). Between the trimmed V and J ends, which lost 9 bases and 5 bases, there was a span of 19 bases. The CDR3 is 14 residues long. CDR3 sequence: CATQPPGAEETQYF. The CDR3 DNA is TGTGCCACTCAACCGCCAGGGGCGGAGGAGACCCAGTACTTC.

This clonotype came up many times. The V call is TRBV11-2, the J call TRBJ2-2; 7 bases fit TRBD2. CDR3 length equals 17 residues. The V and J ends lost 1 base and 0 bases, in that order; junction bases with no gene match: 5. Germline CDR1 reads SGHAT; CDR2 reads FQNNGV. The CDR3, as DNA: TGTGCCAGCAGCTTAGTGAGAGCGGGATCGAACACCGGGGAGCTGTTTTTT. The encoded protein is CASSLVRAGSNTGELFF.

This clonotype was seen more than once but under ten times. This chain connects TRBV20-1 to TRBJ2-5; D tentatively reads TRBD1 or TRBD2 (5 bases each). CDR1 is DFQATT, CDR2 SNEGSKA, per germline (reference sequence). Trimming removed 0 bases from V and 5 bases from J, with 13 bases in between. The CDR3 spans 14 residues. CDR3 DNA: TGCAGTGCTAGAGATGGGGCTAGCTGGGAGACCCAGTACTTC. Protein product: CSARDGASWETQYF.

Notes on this clonotype: Possible read error: a much larger clone is one base away. The chain joins TRBV9 to TRBJ2-4; TRBD2 agrees at 8 bases. The end of the DNA aligns better with TRBJ2-1, so the J call may be wrong. The CDR3 is made up of 19 amino acids. The germline V gene has CDR1 SGDLS and CDR2 YYNGEE. DNA for the CDR3: TGTGCCAGCAGCCCCCACCTTCCGGGACTAGACCTAGCCAAAAACATTCAGTTCTTC. It translates to CASSPHLPGLDLAKNIQFF.

With respect to this clonotype: Possible read error: a much larger clone is one base away. The genes are TRBV6-1 and TRBJ2-3; D remains unclear. V gave up 6 bases and J gave up 0 bases, with 13 bases separating them. Looked up from germline, CDR1 is MNHNS and CDR2 is SASEGT. The CDR3 covers 15 residues. The CDR3 DNA is TGTGCCAGCAGACTTAGGTCGTCTAGCACAGATACGCAGTATTTT. This codes for CASRLRSSSTDTQYF.

This clonotype was detected many times. The chain couples TRBV27 to TRBJ2-2; 9 bases map to TRBD2. CDR1 is MNHEY, CDR2 SMNVEV, per germline (reference sequence). Germline trimming cut 6 bases from V and 2 bases from J; bases unmatched to any gene: 16. This CDR3 region has 19 residues. The CDR3 DNA is TGTGCCAGCAGAATCCAGGGGGGGGGACTAGCTCGTAACACCGGGGAGCTGTTTTTT. The encoded protein is CASRIQGGGLARNTGELFF.

V usage is TRBV11-3 and J usage is TRBJ2-1; TRBD2 matches at 7 bases. Germline V CDR1 and CDR2: SGHNT, YENEEA. This CDR3 contains 16 residues. The junction had 19 bases not matched to a gene; V was cut back by 5 bases and J by 12 bases. The CDR3 here is CASSPRIIAGRRRQFF. The CDR3 DNA reads TGTGCCAGCAGCCCCCGGATCATAGCGGGCCGAAGGAGGCAGTTCTTC. Combining the CDR3 with reference TRBV11-3 and TRBJ2-1 gives the whole variable domain EAGVVQSPRYKIIEKKQPVAFWCNPISGHNTLYWYLQNLGQGPELLIRYENEEAVDDSQLPKDRFSAERLKGVDSTLKIQPAELGDSAVYLCASSPRIIAGRRRQFFGPGTRLTVL.